The subject of this entry is one TCR beta chain. This sample is part of a study of technical replicates of blood from several donors. Generated by immunoSEQ multiplex PCR, the TCRdb table keeps only in-frame clones and is missing some. The data show 62,000 or so clones, with over 75% seen just once and over 4.5% held by the top ten. The sequence was obtained from a human donor in good health. Some clones in this sample may be carry-over from other donors' samples. Sequencing was done on a sample of PBMCs.

CDR3 coding DNA: TGTGCCAGCAGTGCCCAGGGTATGGACAATGAGCAGTTCTTC. It codes for CASSAQGMDNEQFF. The V call is TRBV2, the J call TRBJ2-1, with a possible D match to TRBD1 (5 bases). Germline V gene lookup returns CDR1 SNHLY and CDR2 FYNNEI. Trimming left V 4 bases short and J 5 bases short, with 12 bases between. The CDR3 consists of 14 residues.